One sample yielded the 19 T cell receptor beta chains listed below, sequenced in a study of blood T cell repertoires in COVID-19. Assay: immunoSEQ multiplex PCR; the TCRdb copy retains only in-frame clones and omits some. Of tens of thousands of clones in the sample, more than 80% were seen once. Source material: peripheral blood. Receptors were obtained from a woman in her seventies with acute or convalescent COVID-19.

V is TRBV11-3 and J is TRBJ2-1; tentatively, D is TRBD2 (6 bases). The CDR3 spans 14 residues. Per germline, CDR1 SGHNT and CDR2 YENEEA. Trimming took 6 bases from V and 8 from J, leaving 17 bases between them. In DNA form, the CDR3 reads TGTGCCAGCAGTCTCCGGGACTTTAGAGATGAGCAGTTCTTC. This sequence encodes CASSLRDFRDEQFF.

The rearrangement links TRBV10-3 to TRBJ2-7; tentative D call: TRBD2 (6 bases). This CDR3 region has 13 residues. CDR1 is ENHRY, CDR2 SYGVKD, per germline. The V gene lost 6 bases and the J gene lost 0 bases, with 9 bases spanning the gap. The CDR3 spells CAISPGDSYEQYF. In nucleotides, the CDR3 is TGTGCCATCAGCCCGGGGGACTCCTACGAGCAGTACTTC.

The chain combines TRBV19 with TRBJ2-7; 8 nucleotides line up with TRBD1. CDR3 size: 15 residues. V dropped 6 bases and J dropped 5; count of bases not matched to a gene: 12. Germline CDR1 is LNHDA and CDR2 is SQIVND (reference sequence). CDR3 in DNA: TGTGCCAGTAGACGTGGCGGACAGGGAGGCGACGAGCAGTACTTC. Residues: CASRRGGQGGDEQYF.

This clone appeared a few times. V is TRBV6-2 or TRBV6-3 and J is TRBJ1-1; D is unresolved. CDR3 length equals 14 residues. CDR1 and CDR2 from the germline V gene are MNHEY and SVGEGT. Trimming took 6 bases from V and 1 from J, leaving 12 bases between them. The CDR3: CASSEHHQNTEAFF. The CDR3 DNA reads TGTGCCAGCAGCGAACATCATCAGAACACTGAAGCTTTCTTT.

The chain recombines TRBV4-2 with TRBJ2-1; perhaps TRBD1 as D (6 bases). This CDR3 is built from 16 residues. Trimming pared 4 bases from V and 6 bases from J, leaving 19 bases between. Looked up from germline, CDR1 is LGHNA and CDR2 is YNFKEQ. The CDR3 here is CASSLLGGFRGNEQFF. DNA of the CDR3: TGTGCCAGCAGCCTACTGGGCGGGTTCAGGGGCAATGAGCAGTTCTTC.

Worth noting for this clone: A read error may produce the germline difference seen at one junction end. In nucleotides, the CDR3 is TGCGCCAGCAGCTTGGGGTACAGGGCATCTGGAGACACCATATATTTT. It yields the protein CASSLGYRASGDTIYF. The chain combines TRBV5-1 with TRBJ1-3, with D tentatively TRBD1 (6 bases). Germline lookup yields CDR1 SGHRS and CDR2 YFSETQ. The CDR3 loop spans 16 amino acids.

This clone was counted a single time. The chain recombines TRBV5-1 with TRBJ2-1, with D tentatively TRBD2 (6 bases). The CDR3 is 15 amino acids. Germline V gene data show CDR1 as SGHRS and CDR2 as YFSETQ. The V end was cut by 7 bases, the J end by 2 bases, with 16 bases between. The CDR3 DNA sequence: TGCGCCAGCCGCTGGGGTGCGGGGCCCTACAATGAGCAGTTCTTC. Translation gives CASRWGAGPYNEQFF.

CDR3 protein: CASTPSWGGDTEAFF. CDR3 nucleotide sequence: TGTGCCAGCACCCCATCGTGGGGGGGGGACACTGAAGCTTTCTTT. The chain joins TRBV11-2 to TRBJ1-1, with a weak D call TRBD1 (5 bases). The germline V gene has CDR1 SGHAT and CDR2 FQNNGV. The CDR3 is 15 amino acids. Trimming left V 7 bases short and J 3 bases short, with 18 bases between. Drawing the rest from reference TRBV11-2 and TRBJ1-1, the complete variable domain is EAGVAQSPRYKIIEKRQSVAFWCNPISGHATLYWYQQILGQGPKLLIQFQNNGVVDDSQLPKDRFSAERLKGVDSTLKIQPAKLEDSAVYLCASTPSWGGDTEAFFGQGTRLTVV.

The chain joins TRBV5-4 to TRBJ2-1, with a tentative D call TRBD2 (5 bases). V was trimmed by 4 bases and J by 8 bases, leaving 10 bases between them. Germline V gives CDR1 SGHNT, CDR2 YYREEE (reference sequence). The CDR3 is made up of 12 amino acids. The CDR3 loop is CASSRGGHEQFF. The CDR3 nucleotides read TGTGCCAGCAGCCGGGGTGGGCATGAGCAGTTCTTC.

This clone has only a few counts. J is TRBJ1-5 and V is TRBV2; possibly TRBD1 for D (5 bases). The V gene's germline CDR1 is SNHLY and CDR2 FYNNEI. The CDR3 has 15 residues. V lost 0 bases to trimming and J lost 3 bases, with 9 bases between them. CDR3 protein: CASSEAGGFNQPQHF. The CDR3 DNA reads TGTGCCAGCAGTGAAGCGGGGGGGTTCAATCAGCCCCAGCATTTT.

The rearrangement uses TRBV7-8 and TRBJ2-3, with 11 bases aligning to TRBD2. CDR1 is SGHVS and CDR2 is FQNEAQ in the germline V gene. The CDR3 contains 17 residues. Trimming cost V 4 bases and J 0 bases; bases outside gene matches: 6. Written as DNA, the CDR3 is TGTGCCAGCAGCTGGCGACTAGCGGGGTATAGCACAGATACGCAGTATTTT. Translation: CASSWRLAGYSTDTQYF.

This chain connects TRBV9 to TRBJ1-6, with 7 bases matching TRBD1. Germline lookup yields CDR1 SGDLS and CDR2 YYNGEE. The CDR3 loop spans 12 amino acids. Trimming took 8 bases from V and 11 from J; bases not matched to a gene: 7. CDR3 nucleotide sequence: TGTGCCAGTTCGGGACAGATGACACCCCTCCACTTT. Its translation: CASSGQMTPLHF.

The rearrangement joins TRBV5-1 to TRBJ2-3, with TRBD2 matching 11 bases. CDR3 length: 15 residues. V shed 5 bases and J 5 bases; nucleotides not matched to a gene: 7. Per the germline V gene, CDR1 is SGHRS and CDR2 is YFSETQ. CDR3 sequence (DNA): TGCGCCAGCAGAGAACTAGCGGGGGTAGTAGATACGCAGTATTTT. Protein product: CASRELAGVVDTQYF.

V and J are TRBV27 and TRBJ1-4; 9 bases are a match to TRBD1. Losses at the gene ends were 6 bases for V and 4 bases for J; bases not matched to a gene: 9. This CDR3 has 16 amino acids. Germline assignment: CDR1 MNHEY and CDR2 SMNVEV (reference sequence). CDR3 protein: CASSLRTGAYNEKLFF. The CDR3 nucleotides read TGTGCCAGCAGCCTTAGGACAGGGGCGTATAATGAAAAACTGTTTTTT. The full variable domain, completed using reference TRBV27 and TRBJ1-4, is EAQVTQNPRYLITVTGKKLTVTCSQNMNHEYMSWYRQDPGLGLRQIYYSMNVEVTDKGDVPEGYKVSRKEKRNFPLILESPSPNQTSLYFCASSLRTGAYNEKLFFGSGTQLSVL.

The CDR3 spells CASSGGTGDYSPLHF. DNA for the CDR3: TGTGCCAGTAGCGGCGGGACAGGGGATTATTCACCCCTCCACTTT. The rearrangement joins TRBV19 to TRBJ1-6; 10 nucleotides align to TRBD1. Trimming at V came to 6 bases and at J to 8 bases, leaving 7 bases not matched to a gene. Germline V gives CDR1 LNHDA, CDR2 SQIVND (reference sequence). This CDR3 contains 15 residues.

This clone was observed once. CDR3 in amino acids: CASSDSGRGPFFRDYGYTF. The CDR3 DNA reads as TGTGCCAGCAGTGACTCCGGCAGGGGGCCCTTTTTTCGGGACTATGGCTACACCTTC. V and J are TRBV6-4 and TRBJ1-2; 8 nucleotides align to TRBD1. The CDR3 covers 19 residues. Trimming cost V 0 bases and J 3 bases; bases outside gene matches: 15. Germline assignment: CDR1 MRHNA and CDR2 SNTAGT.

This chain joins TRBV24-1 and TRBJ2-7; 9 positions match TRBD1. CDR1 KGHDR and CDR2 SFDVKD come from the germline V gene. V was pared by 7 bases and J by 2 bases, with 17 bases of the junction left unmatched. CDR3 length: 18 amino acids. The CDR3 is CATRQWDREPNSAYEQYF. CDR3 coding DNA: TGTGCCACCAGGCAGTGGGACAGGGAGCCAAATTCGGCCTACGAGCAGTACTTC.

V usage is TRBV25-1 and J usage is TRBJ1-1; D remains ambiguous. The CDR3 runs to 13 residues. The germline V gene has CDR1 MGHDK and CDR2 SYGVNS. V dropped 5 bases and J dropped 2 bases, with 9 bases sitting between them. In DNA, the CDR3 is TGTGCCAGCAGTCAAAACACAAACACTGAAGCTTTCTTT. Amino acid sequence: CASSQNTNTEAFF. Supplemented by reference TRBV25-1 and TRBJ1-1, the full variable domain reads EADIYQTPRYLVIGTGKKITLECSQTMGHDKMYWYQQDPGMELHLIHYSYGVNSTEKGDLSSESTVSRIRTEHFPLTLESARPSHTSQYLCASSQNTNTEAFFGQGTRLTVV.

CDR3: CASSSRLAGANYNEQFF. Here the CDR3 DNA reads TGTGCCAGTAGTTCCCGACTAGCGGGGGCCAACTACAATGAGCAGTTCTTC. The rearrangement links TRBV19 to TRBJ2-1, with 12 bases matching TRBD2. Germline CDR1 reads LNHDA; CDR2 reads SQIVND (reference sequence). The CDR3 consists of 17 residues. Trimming cost V 5 bases and J 3 bases; bases outside gene matches: 8. Full variable domain (remainder filled in from reference TRBV19 and TRBJ2-1): DGGITQSPKYLFRKEGQNVTLSCEQNLNHDAMYWYRQDPGQGLRLIYYSQIVNDFQKGDIAEGYSVSREKKESFPLTVTSAQKNPTAFYLCASSSRLAGANYNEQFFGPGTRLTVL.